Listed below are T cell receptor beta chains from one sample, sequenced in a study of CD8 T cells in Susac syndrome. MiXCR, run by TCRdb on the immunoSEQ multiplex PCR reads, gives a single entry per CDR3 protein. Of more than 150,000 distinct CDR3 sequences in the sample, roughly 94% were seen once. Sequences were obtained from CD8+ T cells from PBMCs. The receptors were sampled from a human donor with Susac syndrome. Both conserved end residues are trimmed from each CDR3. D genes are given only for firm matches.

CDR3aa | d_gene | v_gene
ASSGSQETQY | NA | TRBV11-2
ASTSGLTIDEQF | NA | TRBV7-9
ASSQELSGDQPQH | NA | TRBV4-1
ASSLDGQGGYGYT | TRBD1 | TRBV27
ASSEQINYGYT | NA | TRBV2
ASSSDRYNEQF | TRBD1 | TRBV27
ASSPRTGGYEQY | TRBD1 | TRBV6-5
SARDRDNYGYT | TRBD1 | TRBV20-1
ASSQSKASGSNEQF | TRBD2 | TRBV4-1
ASTDRGYNEQF | TRBD1 | TRBV5-1
ASSPNRTSGFTDTQY | TRBD2 | TRBV7-8
ASSVTGNGYT | NA | TRBV9
ASSRYQSTNEKLF | NA | TRBV4-1
ASSPDGRNEQF | NA | TRBV19
ASSYGGGRAYEQY | TRBD2 | TRBV6-5
ASSFLEGTEAF | NA | TRBV5-6
SARNPSDRDYEQY | NA | TRBV20-1